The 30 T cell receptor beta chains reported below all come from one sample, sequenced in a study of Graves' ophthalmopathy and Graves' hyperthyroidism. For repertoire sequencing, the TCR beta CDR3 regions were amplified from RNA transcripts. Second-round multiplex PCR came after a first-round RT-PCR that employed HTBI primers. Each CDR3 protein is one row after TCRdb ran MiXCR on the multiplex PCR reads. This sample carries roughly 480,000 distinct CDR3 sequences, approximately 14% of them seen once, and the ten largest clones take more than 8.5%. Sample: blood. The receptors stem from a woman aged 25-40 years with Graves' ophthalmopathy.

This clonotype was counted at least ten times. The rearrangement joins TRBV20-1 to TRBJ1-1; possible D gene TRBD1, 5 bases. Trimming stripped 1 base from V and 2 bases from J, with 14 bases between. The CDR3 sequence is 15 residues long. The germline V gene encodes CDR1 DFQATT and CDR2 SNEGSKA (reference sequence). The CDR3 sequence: CSARVSGTDNTEAFF. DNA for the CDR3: TGCAGTGCTAGAGTCTCAGGGACGGACAACACTGAAGCTTTCTTT.

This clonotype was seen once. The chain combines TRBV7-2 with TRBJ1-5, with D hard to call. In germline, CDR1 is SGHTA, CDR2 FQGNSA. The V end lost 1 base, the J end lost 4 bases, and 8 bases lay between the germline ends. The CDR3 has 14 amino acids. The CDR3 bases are TGTGCCAGCAGCTTAGGGGTTATAAATCAGCCCCAGCATTTT. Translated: CASSLGVINQPQHF.

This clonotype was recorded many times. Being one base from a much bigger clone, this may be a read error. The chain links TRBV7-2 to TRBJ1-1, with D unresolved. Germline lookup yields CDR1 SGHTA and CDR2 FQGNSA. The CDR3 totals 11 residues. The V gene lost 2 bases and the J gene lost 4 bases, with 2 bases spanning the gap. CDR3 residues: CASSLFTEAFF. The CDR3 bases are TGTGCCAGCAGCTTATTCACTGAAGCTTTCTTT.

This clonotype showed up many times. The CDR3 here is CASSLDRNSNQPQHF. CDR3 DNA: TGCGCCAGCAGCTTGGACAGGAATAGCAATCAGCCCCAGCATTTT. This chain uses TRBV5-1 with TRBJ1-5, with D tentatively TRBD1 (5 bases). V lost 0 bases and J 0 bases, leaving 7 bases between the germline ends. The CDR3 covers 15 residues. CDR1 is SGHRS and CDR2 is YFSETQ in the germline V gene.

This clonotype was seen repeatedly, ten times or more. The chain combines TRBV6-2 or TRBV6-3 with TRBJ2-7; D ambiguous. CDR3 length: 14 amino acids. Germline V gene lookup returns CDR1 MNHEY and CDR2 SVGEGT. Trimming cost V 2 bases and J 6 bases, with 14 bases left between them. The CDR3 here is CASSYRTCCGEQYF. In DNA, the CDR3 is TGTGCCAGCAGTTACCGGACGTGCTGTGGCGAGCAGTACTTC.

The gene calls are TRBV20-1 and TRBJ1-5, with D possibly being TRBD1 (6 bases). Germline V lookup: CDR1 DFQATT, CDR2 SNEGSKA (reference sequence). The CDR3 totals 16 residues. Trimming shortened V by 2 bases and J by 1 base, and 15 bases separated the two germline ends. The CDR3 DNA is TGCAGTGCTAGAAAGAAGGGGGGCTCGAGCAATCAGCCCCAGCATTTT. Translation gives CSARKKGGSSNQPQHF.

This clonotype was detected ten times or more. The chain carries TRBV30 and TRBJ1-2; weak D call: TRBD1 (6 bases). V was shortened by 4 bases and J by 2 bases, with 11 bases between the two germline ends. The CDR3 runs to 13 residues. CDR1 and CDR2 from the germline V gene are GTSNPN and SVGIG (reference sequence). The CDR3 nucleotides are TGTGCCTGGACCCAGGGGCAGAACTATGGCTACACCTTC. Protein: CAWTQGQNYGYTF. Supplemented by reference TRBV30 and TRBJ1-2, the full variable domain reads SQTIHQWPATLVQPVGSPLSLECTVEGTSNPNLYWYRQAAGRGLQLLFYSVGIGQISSEVPQNLSASRPQDRQFILSSKKLLLSDSGFYLCAWTQGQNYGYTFGSGTRLTVV.

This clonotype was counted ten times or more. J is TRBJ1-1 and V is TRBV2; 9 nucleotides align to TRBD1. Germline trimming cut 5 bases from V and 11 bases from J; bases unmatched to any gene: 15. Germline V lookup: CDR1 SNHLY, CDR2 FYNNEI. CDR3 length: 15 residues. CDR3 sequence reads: CASSPSRDRVHKAFF. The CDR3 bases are TGTGCCAGCAGTCCGTCCCGGGACAGGGTTCATAAGGCTTTCTTT.

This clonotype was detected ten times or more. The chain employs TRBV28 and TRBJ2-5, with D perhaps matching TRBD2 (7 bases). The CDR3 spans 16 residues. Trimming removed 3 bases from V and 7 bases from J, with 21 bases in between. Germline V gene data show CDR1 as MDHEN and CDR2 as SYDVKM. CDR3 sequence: CASSFGIGGGEWTQYF. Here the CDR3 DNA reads TGTGCCAGCAGTTTTGGTATAGGGGGGGGGGAATGGACCCAGTACTTC.

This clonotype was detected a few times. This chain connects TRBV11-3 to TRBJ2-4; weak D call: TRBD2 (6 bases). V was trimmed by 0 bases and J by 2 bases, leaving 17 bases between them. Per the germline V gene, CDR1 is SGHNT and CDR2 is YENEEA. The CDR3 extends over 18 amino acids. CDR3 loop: CASSLDLPKGLTKNIQYF. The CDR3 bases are TGTGCCAGCAGCTTAGATCTCCCGAAGGGACTTACCAAAAACATTCAGTACTTC. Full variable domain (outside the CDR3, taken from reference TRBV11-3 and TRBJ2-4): EAGVVQSPRYKIIEKKQPVAFWCNPISGHNTLYWYLQNLGQGPELLIRYENEEAVDDSQLPKDRFSAERLKGVDSTLKIQPAELGDSAVYLCASSLDLPKGLTKNIQYFGAGTRLSVL.

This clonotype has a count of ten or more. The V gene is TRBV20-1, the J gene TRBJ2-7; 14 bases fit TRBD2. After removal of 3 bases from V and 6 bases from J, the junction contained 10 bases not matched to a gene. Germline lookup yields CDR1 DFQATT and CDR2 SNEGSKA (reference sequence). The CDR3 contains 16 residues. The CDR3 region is CSASETGTSGSSEQYF. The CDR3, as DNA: TGCAGTGCTAGTGAGACCGGGACTAGCGGGAGCAGCGAGCAGTACTTC.

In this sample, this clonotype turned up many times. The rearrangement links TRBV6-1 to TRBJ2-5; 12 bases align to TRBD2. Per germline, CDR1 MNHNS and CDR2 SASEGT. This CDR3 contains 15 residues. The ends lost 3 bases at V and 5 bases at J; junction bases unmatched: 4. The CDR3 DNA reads TGTGCCAGCAGTGAGCTAGCGGGGGGGTGGGAGACCCAGTACTTC. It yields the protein CASSELAGGWETQYF.

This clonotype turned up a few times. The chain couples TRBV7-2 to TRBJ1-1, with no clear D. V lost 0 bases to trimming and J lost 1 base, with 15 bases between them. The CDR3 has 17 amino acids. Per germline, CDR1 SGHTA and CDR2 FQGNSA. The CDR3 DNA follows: TGTGCCAGCAGCTTAGCTACCGCCTTTACTAAGAACACTGAAGCTTTCTTT. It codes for CASSLATAFTKNTEAFF.

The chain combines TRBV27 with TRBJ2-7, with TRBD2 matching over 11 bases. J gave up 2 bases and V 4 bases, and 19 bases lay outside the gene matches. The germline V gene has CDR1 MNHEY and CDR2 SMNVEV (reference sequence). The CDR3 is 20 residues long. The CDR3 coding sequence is TGTGCCAGCAGTTCGCCGCGTCAGACTAGCGGGAACCCAAGAGCCTACGAGCAGTACTTC. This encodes CASSSPRQTSGNPRAYEQYF.

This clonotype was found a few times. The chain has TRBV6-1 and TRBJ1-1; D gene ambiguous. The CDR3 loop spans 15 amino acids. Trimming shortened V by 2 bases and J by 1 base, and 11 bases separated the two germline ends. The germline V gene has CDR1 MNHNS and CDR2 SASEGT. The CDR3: CASSELTRWNTEAFF. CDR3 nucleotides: TGTGCCAGCAGTGAATTGACGAGGTGGAACACTGAAGCTTTCTTT.

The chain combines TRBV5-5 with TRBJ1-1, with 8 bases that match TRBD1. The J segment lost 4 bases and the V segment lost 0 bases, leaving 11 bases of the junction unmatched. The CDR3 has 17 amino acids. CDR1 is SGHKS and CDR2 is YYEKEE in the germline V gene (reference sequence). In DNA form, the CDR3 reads TGTGCCAGCAGCTTGGTCGGGCCAGGGGGCGAGGTCACTGAAGCTTTCTTT. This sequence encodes CASSLVGPGGEVTEAFF.

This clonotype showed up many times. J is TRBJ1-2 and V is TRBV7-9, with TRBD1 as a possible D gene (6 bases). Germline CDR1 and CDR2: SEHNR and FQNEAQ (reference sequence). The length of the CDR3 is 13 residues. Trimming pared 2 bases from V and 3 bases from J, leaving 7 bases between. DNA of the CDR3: TGTGCCAGCAGCTTATGGACAGACTATGGCTACACCTTC. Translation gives CASSLWTDYGYTF.

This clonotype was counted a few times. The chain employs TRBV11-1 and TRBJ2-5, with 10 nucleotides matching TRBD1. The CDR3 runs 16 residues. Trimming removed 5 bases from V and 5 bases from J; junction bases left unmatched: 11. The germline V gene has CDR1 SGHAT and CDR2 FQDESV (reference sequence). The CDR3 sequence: CASSPLTGGLRETQYF. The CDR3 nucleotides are TGTGCCAGCAGCCCTCTGACAGGGGGCTTAAGGGAGACCCAGTACTTC.

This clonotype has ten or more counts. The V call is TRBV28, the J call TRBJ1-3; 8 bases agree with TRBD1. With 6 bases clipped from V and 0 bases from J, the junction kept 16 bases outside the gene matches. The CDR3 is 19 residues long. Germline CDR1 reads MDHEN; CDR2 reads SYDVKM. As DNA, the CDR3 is TGTGCCAGCAGCCAAGCGGACAGGGCAAACACTTTCTCTGGAAACACCATATATTTT. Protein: CASSQADRANTFSGNTIYF.

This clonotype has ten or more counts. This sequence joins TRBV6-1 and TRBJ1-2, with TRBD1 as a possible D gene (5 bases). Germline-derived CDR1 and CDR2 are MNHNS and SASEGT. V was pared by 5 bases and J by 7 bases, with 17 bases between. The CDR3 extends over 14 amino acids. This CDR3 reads CASSPVGGDCGYTF. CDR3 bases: TGTGCCAGCAGTCCTGTCGGGGGGGACTGTGGCTACACCTTC.

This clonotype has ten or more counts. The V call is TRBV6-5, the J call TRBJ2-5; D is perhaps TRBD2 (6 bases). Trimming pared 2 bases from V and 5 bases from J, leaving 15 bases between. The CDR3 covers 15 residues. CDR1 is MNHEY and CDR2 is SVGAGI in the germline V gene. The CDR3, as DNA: TGTGCCAGCAGTTACCTGTCGGACCGGGGGGAGACCCAGTACTTC. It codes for CASSYLSDRGETQYF.

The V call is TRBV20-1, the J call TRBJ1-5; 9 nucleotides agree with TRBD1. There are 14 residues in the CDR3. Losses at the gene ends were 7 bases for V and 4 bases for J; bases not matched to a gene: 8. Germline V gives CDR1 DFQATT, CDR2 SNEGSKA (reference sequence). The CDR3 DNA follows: TGCAGTGTTATTACAGGGGGCCGTAATCAGCCCCAGCATTTT. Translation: CSVITGGRNQPQHF.

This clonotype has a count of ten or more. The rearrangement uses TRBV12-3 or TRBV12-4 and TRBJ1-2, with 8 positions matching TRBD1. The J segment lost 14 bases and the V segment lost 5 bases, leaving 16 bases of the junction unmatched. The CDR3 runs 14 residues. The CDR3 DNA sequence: TGTGCCAGCAGTCTTCGCCGGACAGGGAGGGCTTCTACCTTC. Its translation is CASSLRRTGRASTF.

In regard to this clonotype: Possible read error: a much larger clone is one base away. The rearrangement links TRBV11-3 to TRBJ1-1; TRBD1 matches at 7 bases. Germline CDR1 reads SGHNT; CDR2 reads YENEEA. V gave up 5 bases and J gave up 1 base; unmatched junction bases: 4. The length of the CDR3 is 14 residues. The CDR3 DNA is TGTGCCAGCAGCCCAGGGGGGACGAACACTGAAGCTTTCTTT. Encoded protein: CASSPGGTNTEAFF. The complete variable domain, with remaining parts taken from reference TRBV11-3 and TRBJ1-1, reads EAGVVQSPRYKIIEKKQPVAFWCNPISGHNTLYWYLQNLGQGPELLIRYENEEAVDDSQLPKDRFSAERLKGVDSTLKIQPAELGDSAVYLCASSPGGTNTEAFFGQGTRLTVV.

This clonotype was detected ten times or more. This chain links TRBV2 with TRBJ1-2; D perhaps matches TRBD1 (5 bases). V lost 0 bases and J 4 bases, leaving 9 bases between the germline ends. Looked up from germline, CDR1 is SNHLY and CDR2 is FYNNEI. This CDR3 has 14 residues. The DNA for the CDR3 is TGTGCCAGCAGTGAAGCGACCGACAGCTATGGCTACACCTTC. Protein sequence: CASSEATDSYGYTF.

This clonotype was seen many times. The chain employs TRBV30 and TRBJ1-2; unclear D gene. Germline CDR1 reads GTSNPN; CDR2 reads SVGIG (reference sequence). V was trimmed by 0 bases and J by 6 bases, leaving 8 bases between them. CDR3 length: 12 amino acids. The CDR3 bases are TGTGCCTGGAGTGTATCTCCGGATGGCTACACCTTC. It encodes CAWSVSPDGYTF.

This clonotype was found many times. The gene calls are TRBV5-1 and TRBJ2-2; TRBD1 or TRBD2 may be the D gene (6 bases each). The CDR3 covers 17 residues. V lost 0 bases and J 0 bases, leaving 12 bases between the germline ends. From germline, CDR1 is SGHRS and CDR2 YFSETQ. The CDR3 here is CASSLAGGRANTGELFF. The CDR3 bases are TGCGCCAGCAGCTTGGCCGGGGGCAGGGCGAACACCGGGGAGCTGTTTTTT.

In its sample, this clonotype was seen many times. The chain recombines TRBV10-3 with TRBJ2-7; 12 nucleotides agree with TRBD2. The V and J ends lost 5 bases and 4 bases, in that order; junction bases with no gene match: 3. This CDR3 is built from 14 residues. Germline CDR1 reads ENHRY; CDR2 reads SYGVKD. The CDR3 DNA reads TGTGCCATCAGTAGGACTAGCGGGGATTACGAGCAGTACTTC. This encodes CAISRTSGDYEQYF.

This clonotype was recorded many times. The chain's CDR3 is CSARQVNGYTF. The CDR3 DNA reads as TGCAGTGCTCGACAGGTCAATGGCTACACCTTC. The V gene is TRBV20-1, the J gene TRBJ1-2, with D possibly being TRBD1 (6 bases). Trimming pared 5 bases from V and 6 bases from J, leaving 10 bases between. Germline V gene lookup returns CDR1 DFQATT and CDR2 SNEGSKA (reference sequence). The CDR3 contains 11 residues.

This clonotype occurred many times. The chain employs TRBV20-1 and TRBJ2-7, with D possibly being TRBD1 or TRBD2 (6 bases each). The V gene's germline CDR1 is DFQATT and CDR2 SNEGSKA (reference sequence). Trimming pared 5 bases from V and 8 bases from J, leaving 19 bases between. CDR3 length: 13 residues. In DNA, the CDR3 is TGCAGTGCTTGGGGGGCGGGCAAGGCAAAGCAGTACTTC. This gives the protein CSAWGAGKAKQYF.